Shown below are 4 T cell receptor beta chains from a single sample sequenced in a study of T cell responses to AZD1222 COVID-19 vaccine. TCRdb's table, derived via immunoSEQ multiplex PCR, lists solely in-frame clones and lacks some. The sample includes under 70,000 clones, 80% of them seen just once. Sequenced material: peripheral blood, taken 28 days after the second AZD1222 dose. The receptor set was obtained from an adult who received the AZD1222 COVID-19 vaccine.

V is TRBV27 and J is TRBJ1-2, with D unresolved. V lost 3 bases and J 0 bases, leaving 5 bases between the germline ends. The CDR3 runs 13 residues. CDR1 MNHEY and CDR2 SMNVEV come from the germline V gene (reference sequence). CDR3 DNA: TGTGCCAGCAGTTTTGCAGCTAACTATGGCTACACCTTC. As protein: CASSFAANYGYTF.

This chain joins TRBV5-6 and TRBJ2-7, with TRBD2 identical over 9 bases. V lost 6 bases, J lost 3 bases, and 10 bases stayed unmatched. CDR3 length: 15 residues. Germline assignment: CDR1 SGHDT and CDR2 YYEEEE. CDR3 sequence: CASTRFVAGDYEQYV. In DNA, the CDR3 is TGTGCCAGCACCCGTTTTGTAGCGGGGGACTACGAGCAGTACGTC.

The rearrangement joins TRBV5-6 to TRBJ2-2; tentative D call: TRBD1 (6 bases). V lost 3 bases and J lost 8, with 11 bases in between. The V gene's germline CDR1 is SGHDT and CDR2 YYEEEE. CDR3 length: 13 amino acids. CDR3: CASSSQGTGELFF. As DNA, the CDR3 is TGTGCCAGCAGCTCTCAGGGGACAGGGGAGCTGTTTTTT.

The rearrangement uses TRBV5-1 and TRBJ1-5, with 12 positions matching TRBD1. V gave up 4 bases and J gave up 1 base; unmatched junction bases: 6. The length of the CDR3 is 17 residues. CDR1 and CDR2 from the germline V gene are SGHRS and YFSETQ. CDR3 in amino acids: CASSLGTGGNSNQPQHF. The CDR3 DNA reads as TGCGCCAGCAGCCTGGGGACAGGGGGCAACAGCAATCAGCCCCAGCATTTT.